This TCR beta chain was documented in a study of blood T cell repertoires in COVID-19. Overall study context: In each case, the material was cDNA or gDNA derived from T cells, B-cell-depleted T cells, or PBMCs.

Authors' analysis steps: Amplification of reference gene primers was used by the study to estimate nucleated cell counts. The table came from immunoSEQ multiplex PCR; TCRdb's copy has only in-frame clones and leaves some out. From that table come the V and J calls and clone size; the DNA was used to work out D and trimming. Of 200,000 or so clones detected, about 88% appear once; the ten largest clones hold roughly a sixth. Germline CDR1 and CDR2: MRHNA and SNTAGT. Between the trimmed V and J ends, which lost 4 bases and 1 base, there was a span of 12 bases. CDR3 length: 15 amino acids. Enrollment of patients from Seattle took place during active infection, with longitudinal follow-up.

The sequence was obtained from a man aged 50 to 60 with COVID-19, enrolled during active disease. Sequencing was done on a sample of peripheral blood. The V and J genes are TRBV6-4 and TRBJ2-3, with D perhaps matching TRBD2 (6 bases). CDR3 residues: CASSVGGLGTDTQYF. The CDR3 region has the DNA TGTGCCAGCAGTGTCGGGGGTTTAGGCACAGATACGCAGTATTTT.